This is a list of T cell receptor beta chains from one sample in a study of blood T cell repertoires in COVID-19. Produced via immunoSEQ multiplex PCR; TCRdb's table is partial and in-frame only. This repertoire shows approximately 300,000 clones, around 88% found once; its top ten account for roughly 4.8%. Material for sequencing was peripheral blood. The receptors stem from a man between 35 and 55 years old with acute or convalescent COVID-19. CDR3s include the opening cysteine and the closing phenylalanine or tryptophan. A D gene is named only where the DNA matches it firmly. Rows may omit the clone size; those that give it use once, few, many or a size class.

size	length	V	J	D	DNA	CDR3
.	13	TRBV10-1	TRBJ2-1	.	TGCGCCAGCGGCCGGGACTCCTACAATGAGCAGTTCTTC	CASGRDSYNEQFF
once	14	TRBV7-8	TRBJ2-1	.	TGTGCCAGCAGCTTGGGACTACAGGGAAATGAGCAGTTCTTC	CASSLGLQGNEQFF
.	12	TRBV5-5	TRBJ1-2	.	TGTGCCAGCAGCTTGGTCGTATATGGCTACACCTTC	CASSLVVYGYTF
.	13	TRBV9	TRBJ1-2	TRBD1	TGTGCCAGCAGCGAAGAGGGACAGGCAACCGTCACCTTC	CASSEEGQATVTF
.	16	TRBV9	TRBJ1-1	.	TGTGCCAGCAGCGCCTCTACCGGGATCCTGAACACTGAAGCTTTCTTT	CASSASTGILNTEAFF
once	13	TRBV12-5	TRBJ2-7	.	TGTGCTAGTGGTTCCCCGGGACTCAAGGTGCAGTACTTC	CASGSPGLKVQYF
.	14	TRBV6-6	TRBJ1-6	.	TGTGCCAGCAATCGGGGGCAGGGGTACTCACCCCTCCACTTT	CASNRGQGYSPLHF
once	14	TRBV10-2	TRBJ1-2	.	TGCGCCAGCAGTGAGTCGGGGGGTGGCTATGGCTACACCTTC	CASSESGGGYGYTF
.	16	TRBV24-1	TRBJ2-2	TRBD2	TGTGCCACCAGTGATTCGACTAGCGGGGGCGGAAGGGAGCTGTTTTTT	CATSDSTSGGGRELFF
once	16	TRBV3-1/TRBV3-2	TRBJ2-5	.	TGTGCCAGCAGCCAAGAAATAGCGGCCCTCCAAGAGACCCAGTACTTC	CASSQEIAALQETQYF
once	12	TRBV9	TRBJ2-2	.	TGTGCCAGCAGCGTTTCAGGCGGGGAGCTGTTTTTT	CASSVSGGELFF
.	15	TRBV18	TRBJ2-3	.	TGTGCCAGCTCATCCCTAATTTCTAGCACAGATACGCAGTATTTT	CASSSLISSTDTQYF
.	14	TRBV7-6	TRBJ2-5	TRBD1	TGTGCCAGCAGCGTATCCGGGACAGAAGAGACCCAGTACTTC	CASSVSGTEETQYF
.	16	TRBV5-5	TRBJ1-5	.	TGTGCCAGCAGCTCGCGGTGGCAGGGTGTTAGTCAGCCCCAGCATTTT	CASSSRWQGVSQPQHF
.	12	TRBV2	TRBJ2-2	.	TGTGCCAGCAGTGAAAGGGGCGGGGAGCTGTTTTTT	CASSERGGELFF
.	11	TRBV30	TRBJ2-3	.	TGTGCCTGGAAAGACTATGGGCTAGAGTATTTT	CAWKDYGLEYF
.	13	TRBV14	TRBJ2-7	.	TGTGCCAGCAGCCAAGCACTAGCTGGGGAGCAGTACTTC	CASSQALAGEQYF
.	14	TRBV7-8	TRBJ1-2	.	TGTGCCAGCAGCTTAGGGGACACGATCCGCGGCTACACCTTC	CASSLGDTIRGYTF
.	13	TRBV2	TRBJ2-1	TRBD2	TGTGCCAGCAGCCCTCAGCGGGGGGGCGAGCAGTTCTTC	CASSPQRGGEQFF
.	14	TRBV21-1	TRBJ2-7	.	TGTGCCAGCAGCAATTGGTTGGACAGCAACGAGCAGTACTTC	CASSNWLDSNEQYF
.	15	TRBV10-3	TRBJ2-1	TRBD2	TGTGCCATCAGTGAGTCTGCTAGCGGGGGCGATGAGCAGTTCTTC	CAISESASGGDEQFF
once	17	TRBV19	TRBJ2-6	.	TGTGCCAGTACCCTAACCGGGGTCAGCTCTGGGGCCAACGTCCTGACTTTC	CASTLTGVSSGANVLTF
.	15	TRBV9	TRBJ1-2	.	TGTGCCAGCAGCGGCTCAGGGTACCCCTGGAACGGCTACACCTTC	CASSGSGYPWNGYTF
.	14	TRBV6-5	TRBJ2-1	TRBD1	TGTGCCAGCAGTTTCGGACAGGCTAACAATGAGCAGTTCTTC	CASSFGQANNEQFF
.	16	TRBV12-5	TRBJ1-2	.	TGTGCTAGTGGTTTGGATGGTACTGCTAGAGGGTATGGCTACACCTTC	CASGLDGTARGYGYTF
.	14	TRBV2	TRBJ2-1	TRBD1	TGTGCCACTCTGTTTCGGACAGGGAATAATGAGCAGTTCTTC	CATLFRTGNNEQFF
.	16	TRBV5-6	TRBJ2-5	TRBD1	TGTGCCAGCAGCGCGATATTAAGGGGGCTAGGTGAGACCCAGTACTTC	CASSAILRGLGETQYF
.	18	TRBV27	TRBJ1-4	TRBD1	TGTGCCAGCAGTTTATCGAGAACAGGGGGCGCGTTTAATGAAAAACTGTTTTTT	CASSLSRTGGAFNEKLFF
.	15	TRBV7-9	TRBJ1-2	TRBD1	TGTGCCAGCAGCCTCACCCGACAGGGGGTCTCTGGCTACACCTTC	CASSLTRQGVSGYTF
.	12	TRBV29-1	TRBJ2-7	.	TGCAGCGTTGACGGGGATAGAGACGAGCAGTACTTC	CSVDGDRDEQYF
.	14	TRBV3-1/TRBV3-2	TRBJ1-4	.	TGTGCCAGCAGCCCTAGGGGGACTAATGAAAAACTGTTTTTT	CASSPRGTNEKLFF
once	12	TRBV5-1	TRBJ2-1	.	TGCGCCAGCAGCTTGCTAGAAAATGAGCAGTTCTTC	CASSLLENEQFF
.	17	TRBV24-1	TRBJ1-5	TRBD1	TGTGCCACCAGTGTTCGGACAGGGCGTTATAGCAATCAGCCCCAGCATTTT	CATSVRTGRYSNQPQHF
.	15	TRBV7-9	TRBJ2-3	TRBD1	TGTGCCAGCAGCTTAAGACAGGGAGGCACAGATACGCAGTATTTT	CASSLRQGGTDTQYF
.	14	TRBV10-3	TRBJ1-2	.	TGTGCCATCAGTGAGTCGCGGGGAGACTATGGCTACACCTTC	CAISESRGDYGYTF
.	15	TRBV6-5	TRBJ2-1	TRBD2	TGTGCCAGCAGACTAGCGGGGGGCCTCTACAATGAGCAGTTCTTC	CASRLAGGLYNEQFF
.	14	TRBV6-6	TRBJ1-2	.	TGTGCCACTACGGACCCGGGGATCCTCTATGGCTACACCTTC	CATTDPGILYGYTF
.	17	TRBV3-1/TRBV3-2	TRBJ2-7	TRBD1	TGTGCCAGCAGCCACCTGAGACCGGGACAGGGGGCTGGGGAGCAGTACTTC	CASSHLRPGQGAGEQYF
.	15	TRBV19	TRBJ2-1	TRBD2	TGTGCCAGTAGTTTCCCCCCAGCGGGGTCGGTTGAGCAGTTCTTC	CASSFPPAGSVEQFF